This TCR beta chain was observed in a study of blood T cell repertoires in COVID-19. About the study: Sources were T cells, B-cell-depleted T cells, or PBMCs; the material itself was cDNA or gDNA.

This CDR3 region has 14 residues. J lost 0 bases, V lost 3 bases, and 4 bases had no gene match. Per the germline V gene, CDR1 is DFQATT and CDR2 is SNEGSKA (reference sequence). TCRdb's copy holds only in-frame clones and misses some; the assay was immunoSEQ multiplex PCR. The sample lists 70,000 to 80,000 clones; 85% to 90% were seen once. What was sequenced was peripheral blood. The chain has TRBV20-1 and TRBJ2-7; 8 nucleotides align to TRBD2. The sequence was collected from an older man in a cohort sampled during active COVID-19. The CDR3 protein is CSASTSGSSYEQYV. Here the CDR3 DNA reads TGCAGTGCTAGTACTAGCGGAAGCTCCTACGAGCAGTACGTC.